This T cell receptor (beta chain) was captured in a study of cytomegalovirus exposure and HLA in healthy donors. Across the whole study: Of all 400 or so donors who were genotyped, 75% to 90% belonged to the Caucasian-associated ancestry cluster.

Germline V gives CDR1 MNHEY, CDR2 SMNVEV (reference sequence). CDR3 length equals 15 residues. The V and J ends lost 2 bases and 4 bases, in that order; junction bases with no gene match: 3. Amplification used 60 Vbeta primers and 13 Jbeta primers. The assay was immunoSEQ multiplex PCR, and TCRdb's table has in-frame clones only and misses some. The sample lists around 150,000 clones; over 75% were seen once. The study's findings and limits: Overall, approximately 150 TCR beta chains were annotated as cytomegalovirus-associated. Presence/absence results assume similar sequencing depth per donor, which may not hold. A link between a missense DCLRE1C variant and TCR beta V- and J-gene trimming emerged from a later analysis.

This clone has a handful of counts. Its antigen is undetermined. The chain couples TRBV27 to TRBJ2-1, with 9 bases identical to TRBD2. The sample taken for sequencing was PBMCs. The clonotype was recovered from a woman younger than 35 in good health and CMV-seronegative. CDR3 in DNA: TGTGCCAGCAGTTTAGGACTAGCGAAGTACAATGAGCAGTTCTTC. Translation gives CASSLGLAKYNEQFF.